The subject of this entry is one T cell receptor (beta chain). It has no known antigen specificity. Within one base of it there is no much larger clone, and no base qualities were kept. Relative to germline, V is 2 bases shorter and J is 5 bases shorter, with 9 bases between their ends. The germline V gene provides CDR1 SGHTA and CDR2 FQGNSA. Including cysteine and phenylalanine, the CDR3 has 13 amino acids. This entry keeps only the CDR3 DNA: 39 bases, framed from base 1. These data originate in a study of beta chain features in type 1 diabetes (dated by TCRdb to about 2018). Some background on the complete study: No differences in mean age, gender distribution, total cell number or subset yield were found between patients and healthy donors. In the study, recently diagnosed type 1 diabetes patients and matched healthy donors were compared on the TCRB repertoires of their sorted circulating CD4+ T cell subsets. A total of 100 million to 110 million sorted cells were examined across all samples, and a strong correlation was observed between cell number per subset and RNA yield. Naive and central memory subsets were obtained from all 30 or so donors, but regulatory and stem cell-like memory subsets were isolated from only 8 patients and roughly eight healthy donors.

Beyond this particular receptor, the publication reports: Fewer insertions and more nucleotide deletions at VDJ recombination sites were observed in patients with type 1 diabetes, implying thymic rearrangement abnormalities. Naive, central memory and regulatory TCRB repertoires appeared more similar among patients than among healthy donors. PCR might favor shorter templates, but patient and control samples were amplified and corrected together, so any skew would affect both groups equally. HLA sub-analyses involved small numbers of individuals, so any influence of HLA type on TCRB rearrangement remained unresolved. Type 1 diabetes patients showed a moderate but significant shortening of TCRB CDR3 length in all four CD4+ subsets. Because cDNA was sequenced instead of genomic DNA, highly expressing activated cells could be over-represented, though the groups showed no difference in activation or CD3 levels.

All of the isolated RNA was reverse transcribed with the High Capacity cDNA Reverse Transcription Kit, so expressed TCRB transcripts were sequenced. Naive, central memory and regulatory T cell samples underwent deep immunoSEQ sequencing, averaging about 3.5 million total reads per sample. Sorted cells were lysed in RLT buffer and RNA was extracted with DNase-treated RNeasy Micro or Mini kits, depending on cell number. To prevent cross-contamination, each cell subset was processed individually, whereas patient and healthy donor samples were processed jointly. The immunoSEQ multiplex PCR was used to amplify TCRB sequences from cDNA, generating 87-bp fragments that spanned the CDR3 region. Sequencing of the amplicons was performed on the Illumina HiSeq platform. As for the original processing: Synthetic template baselines were used to correct PCR bias computationally, reads within Hamming distance 2 were collapsed, and singletons that could not be merged were discarded. Reads were aligned against IMGT to assign V, D and J genes, CDR3 length and insertions or deletions at six rearrangement sites. Within each subset, clonotype counts were normalized to sorted cell number, and only after that were true diversity and Gini coefficients computed with the tcR R package. The overlap coefficient, calculated on TCRB nucleotide sequences, was used to measure repertoire sharing. As a proxy for the pre-selection repertoire, out-of-frame TCRB sequences from naive cells were analyzed. Not all clones reach the TCRdb copy of this immuneACCESS table, which keeps in-frame sequences only. Checked studies attribute under half of the gap to unresolved V genes and leave the rest unexplained. V, J and clone size reflect that table, while D and trimming were determined from the DNA. The sample records roughly 230,000 clones, roughly 11% of which are singletons. Together, the top ten hold over 0.015% of the sample.

A single peripheral blood draw of around 100 mL on average was collected from each donor into heparinised tubes. Using a panel that included CD45RO, CCR7, CD25, CD127, CD95 and CD27, naive, central memory, regulatory and stem cell-like memory CD4+ T cells were sorted on a BD FACSAria II. Purity was above 95% for every sorted population. PBMCs were isolated right away by Lymphoprep density gradient centrifugation and were stained directly, without culture. So that batch effects would be minimized, each experiment stained and sorted samples in pairs, pairing one healthy donor with one patient. This TCR derives from a young man with type 1 diabetes. The rearrangement joined TRBV7-2 to TRBJ2-5; TRBD1 is a possible D gene, resting on 6 matching bases. The sample was naive CD4+ T cells from blood. Interpreted using the paper, the cell subset or site label stands for: true naive CD4+ T cells. The base sequence is TGTGCCAGCAGCTTAACAGGGTGGGAGACCCAGTACTTC. Translation gives CASSLTGWETQYF.